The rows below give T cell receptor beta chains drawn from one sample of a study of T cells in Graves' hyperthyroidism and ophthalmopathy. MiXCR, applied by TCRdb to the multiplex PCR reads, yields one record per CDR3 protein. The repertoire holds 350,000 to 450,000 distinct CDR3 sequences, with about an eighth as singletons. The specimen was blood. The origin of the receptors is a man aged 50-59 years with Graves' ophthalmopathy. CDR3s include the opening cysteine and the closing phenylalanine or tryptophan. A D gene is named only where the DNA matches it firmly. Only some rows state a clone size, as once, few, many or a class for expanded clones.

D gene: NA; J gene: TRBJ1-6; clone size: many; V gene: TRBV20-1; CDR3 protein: CSARSGMNSPLHF; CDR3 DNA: TGCAGTGCTAGATCGGGGATGAATTCACCCCTCCACTTT
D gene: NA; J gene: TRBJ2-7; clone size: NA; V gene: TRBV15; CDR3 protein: CATSLGDSSSYEQYF; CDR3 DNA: TGTGCCACCAGTCTAGGGGACTCCAGCTCCTACGAGCAGTACTTC
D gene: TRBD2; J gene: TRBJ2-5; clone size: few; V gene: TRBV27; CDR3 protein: CASGTSGETQYF; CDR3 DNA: TGTGCCAGCGGGACTAGCGGGGAGACCCAGTACTTC
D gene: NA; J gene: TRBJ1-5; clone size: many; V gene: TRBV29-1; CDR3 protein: CSVAVGDSNQPQHF; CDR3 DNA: TGCAGCGTTGCAGTGGGGGATAGCAATCAGCCCCAGCATTTT
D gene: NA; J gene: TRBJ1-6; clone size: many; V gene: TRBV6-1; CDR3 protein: CASSSTGLPLHF; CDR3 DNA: TGTGCCAGCAGTTCGACAGGTCTTCCCCTCCACTTT
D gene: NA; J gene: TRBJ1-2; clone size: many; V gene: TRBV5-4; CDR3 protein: CASSLRLGYGYTF; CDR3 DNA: TGTGCCAGCAGCTTGCGACTGGGGTATGGCTACACCTTC
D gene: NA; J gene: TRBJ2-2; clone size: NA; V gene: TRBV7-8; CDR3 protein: CASRITRLASRMATGELFF; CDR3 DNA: TGTGCCAGCAGAATTACCCGTCTAGCGTCCCGGATGGCCACCGGGGAGCTGTTTTTT
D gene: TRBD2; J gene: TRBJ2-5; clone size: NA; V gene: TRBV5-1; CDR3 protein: CASSLRSGRPQETQYF; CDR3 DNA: TGCGCCAGCAGCTTGAGAAGCGGGAGGCCACAAGAGACCCAGTACTTC
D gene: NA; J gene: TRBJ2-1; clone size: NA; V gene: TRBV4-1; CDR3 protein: CASSLRLDVHEQFF; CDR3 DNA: TGCGCCAGCAGCCTCCGACTAGACGTCCATGAGCAGTTCTTC
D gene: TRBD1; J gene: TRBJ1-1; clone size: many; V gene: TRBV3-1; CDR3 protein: CASSQPGGTPNTEAFF; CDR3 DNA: TGTGCCAGCAGCCAACCAGGGGGGACACCGAACACTGAAGCTTTCTTT
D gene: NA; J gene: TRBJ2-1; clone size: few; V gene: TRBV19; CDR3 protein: CASSRPGVAYNEQFF; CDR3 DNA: TGTGCCAGTAGTCGACCAGGAGTCGCCTACAATGAGCAGTTCTTC
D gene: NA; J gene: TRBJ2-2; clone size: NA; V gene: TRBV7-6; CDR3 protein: CASSLIEAVGELFF; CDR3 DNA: TGTGCCAGCAGCTTAATAGAGGCGGTCGGGGAGCTGTTTTTT
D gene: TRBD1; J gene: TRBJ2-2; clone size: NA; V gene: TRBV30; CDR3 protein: CAWSGIGQGNTGELFF; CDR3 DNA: TGTGCCTGGAGTGGTATAGGACAGGGGAACACCGGGGAGCTGTTTTTT
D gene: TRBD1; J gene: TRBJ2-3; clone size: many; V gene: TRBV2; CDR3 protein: CASSVGGMWTDTQYF; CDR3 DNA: TGTGCCAGCAGTGTAGGGGGCATGTGGACAGATACGCAGTATTTT
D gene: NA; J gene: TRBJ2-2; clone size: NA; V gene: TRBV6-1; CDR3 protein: CAGEAPNTGELFF; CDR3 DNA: TGTGCGGGAGAGGCCCCGAACACCGGGGAGCTGTTTTTT
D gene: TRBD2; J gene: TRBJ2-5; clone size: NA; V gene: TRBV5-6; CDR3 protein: CASSAPPGGSRQETQYF; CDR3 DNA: TGTGCCAGCAGCGCACCCCCGGGGGGGAGCCGCCAAGAGACCCAGTACTTC
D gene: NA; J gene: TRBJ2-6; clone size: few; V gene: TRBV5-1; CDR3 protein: CASSGGGYSGANVLTF; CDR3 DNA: TGCGCCAGCAGCGGTGGGGGGTACTCTGGGGCCAACGTCCTGACTTTC
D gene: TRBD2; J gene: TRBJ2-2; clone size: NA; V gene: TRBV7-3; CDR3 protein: CASSSRTSGTGELFF; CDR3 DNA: TGTGCCAGCAGCTCCAGGACTAGCGGAACCGGGGAGCTGTTTTTT
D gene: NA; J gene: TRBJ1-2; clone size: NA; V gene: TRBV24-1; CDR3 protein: CATSERRGRNYGYTF; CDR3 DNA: TGTGCCACCAGTGAGCGCCGGGGACGCAACTATGGCTACACCTTC
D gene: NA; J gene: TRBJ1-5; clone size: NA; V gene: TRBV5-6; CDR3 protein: CASSADGGISNQPQHF; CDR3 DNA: TGTGCCAGCAGCGCCGACGGAGGGATCAGCAATCAGCCCCAGCATTTT
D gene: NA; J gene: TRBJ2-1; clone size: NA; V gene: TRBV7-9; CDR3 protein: CASNSVGYNEQFF; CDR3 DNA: TGTGCCAGCAACTCGGTGGGTTACAATGAGCAGTTCTTC
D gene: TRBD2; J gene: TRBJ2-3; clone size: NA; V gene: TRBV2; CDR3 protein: CASSFAGGGGPEDTQYF; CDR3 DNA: TGTGCCAGCAGCTTTGCGGGGGGGGGAGGGCCGGAAGATACGCAGTATTTT